This T cell receptor beta chain was recorded in a study of cytomegalovirus exposure and HLA in healthy donors (dated by TCRdb to the late 2010s). Study-level background: An earlier analysis of some 600 of the donors reported 276 Gb of sequence data and some 110 million unique TCR beta sequences obtained from some 170 million T cells. An early release covering more than 500 HLA-typed donors comprised 300 to 350 gigabases of sequencing data and 85 million or so unique TCR sequences. Among the approximately 400 genotyped donors, under 90% belonged to the genetic ancestry cluster associated with self-reported Caucasian donors. The aim of the study was to test whether cataloging public T cell receptors could identify signatures of past pathogen exposure. The study profiled the T cell repertoires of approximately 700 subjects by immunosequencing and related them to cytomegalovirus serostatus. A separate validation cohort of over 95 different subjects was used in addition to the approximately 700-subject first cohort. To predict cytomegalovirus infection status, the study combined high-throughput TCR immunosequencing, statistical association of individual TCRs with disease status, and machine learning. In a later analysis, previously published TCR beta repertoires from hundreds of donors were re-analyzed and high-resolution HLA genotyping was added so that TCR occurrence patterns could be studied. Rather than using new phenotypic data, the later analysis identified candidate immune exposures from TCR beta sequences and from how often those sequences occurred across donors. An earlier analysis of a few hundred of the donors applied high-throughput TCR beta sequencing to assess whether each TCR beta V gene segment acted as functional or pseudogenic. Donor age, sex, ethnicity and CMV serostatus were collected together with the repertoire data. A later genetic analysis took genome-wide SNP genotypes for about 55% of the 666 donors and used that subset as a discovery cohort. All discovery cohort repertoires had been generated using a single sequencing platform. Class I and class II HLA loci were covered by the typing at four-digit resolution. The number of typed donors differed by locus: about 620-640 for A, B, C, DRB1 and DQB1; 522 for DQA1; 606 for DPA1; and some 430 for DPB1. Roughly 5 DR-DQ haplotypes were handled as single units for association and clustering, since linkage in the cohort was strong. Across some 400 genotyped donors of the cohort, an average of about 240,000 unique TCR beta nucleotide sequences per donor were sequenced, and roughly 18% of those sequences were non-productive. What the authors observed across the whole study: Immune exposure information for the cohort was limited to CMV serostatus. An earlier analysis of roughly 570 of the donors showed that most TCR beta V segments appeared in productive rearrangements either about 90% or about 30% of the time, which broadly matched IMGT annotations. Linkage disequilibrium might explain the correlated functional status among segregating V segments, but an unknown experimental factor could not be excluded. In the study, approximately 150 TCR beta chains were listed as associated with cytomegalovirus. The classifier was reported to diagnose cytomegalovirus status with high specificity and sensitivity in both the original and validation cohorts. At a false discovery rate of 0.05, a later analysis linked 15,000 to 20,000 TCR beta sequences to specific HLA alleles. Because HLA typing was missing for some donors at each locus, association tests included only the typed subset. According to a later analysis, TCR association rates differed among HLA loci, with DRB1 alleles showing the most associated TCRs and HLA-C alleles showing the fewest. The presence/absence analyses assumed that sequencing depth was roughly uniform across donors, and that assumption may not be true. A cluster of highly shared sequence variants was judged likely to represent a technical artifact of the sequencing pipeline. A further reported finding was that TCR beta sequences accurately predicted the HLA-A and HLA-B alleles for most subjects in the first cohort. In a later genetic analysis, a missense DCLRE1C variant was associated with V-gene and J-gene trimming of TCR beta chains, and the association was replicated in an independent cohort. According to a later analysis, parvovirus B19, influenza, CMV and Epstein-Barr virus appeared linked to several top co-occurrence clusters. The authors suggested that the approach could potentially be generalized to other disease states and immunological phenotypes. Compared with equally common non-associated chains, HLA-associated TCR beta chains in a later analysis were more clonally expanded and had lower generation probabilities. When HLA alleles, especially DR and DQ, strongly co-occurred, attributing TCR associations to individual alleles was difficult. Because counts were too low, seventeen rarely observed V segments, including chromosome 9 orphons, were excluded from the earlier analysis of 500 to 700 of the donors. A few of the identified cytomegalovirus-associated TCR beta chains were confirmed in vitro to be specific for cytomegalovirus antigens. A later analysis found that most CMV-associated TCR beta chains appeared HLA-restricted, with HLA associations seemingly driven largely by CMV exposure. While some public TCRs were present in many individuals, most TCR sequences turned up only very rarely across donors. The cohort was sequenced for TCR beta chains only, and without alpha or paired-chain data the features that could be detected were limited. According to a later genetic analysis, donors in an Asian-associated ancestry cluster had fewer N-insertions in productive TCRs than the approximately 650-donor mean. The 87-base-pair reads could not distinguish some IMGT-functional V segments, including TRBV6-2 and TRBV6-3, so those segments were excluded.

From cysteine to phenylalanine, the CDR3 is 14 amino acids long. This entry keeps only the CDR3 DNA: 42 bases, framed from base 1. CDR1 is given as LGHNA and CDR2 as YNFKEQ, both from the germline V gene. Compared with germline, V lacks 4 bases and J lacks 2 bases; bases without a gene match: 4. The cohort was made up of 666 healthy bone marrow donors. At the time of sampling, all cohort members were nominally healthy, though unrecorded immune exposures were likely present. The donor tested CMV seropositive and was one of the 289 seropositive cohort members. A peripheral blood sample was provided by each donor, and peripheral blood mononuclear cells were used for TCR beta sequencing. The Qiagen DNeasy Blood Extraction Kit was used to extract genomic DNA from the blood cell samples. Library preparation employed the immunoSEQ multiplex PCR assay. For the multiplex PCR, a mixture combining 60 forward primers for TCR Vbeta segments and 13 reverse primers for TCR Jbeta segments was used. A multiplex PCR assay on genomic DNA amplified the CDR3 region of rearranged TCR beta genes. The Illumina HiSeq System was used to sequence the amplified TCR beta libraries as 87-base-pair reads. The authors' analysis ran thus. Across the 670 or so repertoires, a later analysis counted some 80 million unique TCR beta chains, roughly 11 million of which were shared by at least two donors. To remove PCR and sequencing errors, raw reads were error-corrected and collapsed into unique sequences using a nearest-neighbor algorithm that merged closely related sequences. Alignment of CDR3 sequences to IMGT reference sequences was used to assign V, D and J gene segments. For a sequence to be retained, at least a six-nucleotide match to both a V gene segment and a J gene segment was required. Rearrangements were called productive when the CDR3 lacked stop codons and stayed in frame with V and J; all others were non-productive. Following IMGT convention, CDR3 was defined as the stretch from the second conserved V-encoded cysteine up to the conserved J-encoded phenylalanine. In an earlier analysis of more than 550 of the donors, sequences lacking an unambiguous match to a single V gene segment were excluded. An earlier analysis of a few hundred of the donors classified V segments as functional when productive rearrangements were above 56.7% and as segregating when the standard deviation between donors was above 5%. To diagnose cytomegalovirus status from the catalog of TCR beta chain sequences, a statistical classification framework was built. In a later analysis, TCR nucleotide sequences were compared against IMGT/GENE-DB human TR gene sequences so that V and J genes could be assigned. In a later analysis, CDR3 sequences and most-parsimonious VDJ recombination scenarios were assigned using the TCRdist pipeline. In a later analysis, each TCR beta chain was defined by its CDR3 amino acid sequence together with its V-gene family, and reads lacking a unique V-gene family were excluded. A later analysis removed 592 highly shared, low-generation-probability nucleotide sequences to deal with suspected cross-contamination and a sequencing artifact. For each public chain, a later analysis derived a clonal expansion index from normalized ranks of inferred template counts within each repertoire. In a later analysis, generation probabilities were computed with a VDJ recombination model fitted to out-of-frame rearrangements, and the resulting probabilities were checked against IGoR. In a later analysis, hypergeometric tests were used to score TCR-TCR, TCR-HLA and TCR-CMV co-occurrence, with a repertoire-size bias correction applied to TCR pairs. A later analysis estimated false discovery rates by permuting HLA or CMV assignments 20 times. In a later analysis, co-occurring TCRs were grouped using DBSCAN, and TCRdist sequence similarity was added for clustering within HLA-allele-positive subsets. Co-occurrence clustering excluded repertoires with fewer than 30,000 or more than 120,000 public chains, plus five with anomalous nucleotide sharing. The table comes from immuneACCESS by way of TCRdb, which keeps in-frame sequences with V and J called. Part of the clones is missing from these tables; in studies checked, under half for an unresolved V gene and the rest for unknown reasons. The DNA was the basis for D and trimming; V, J and clone size are from that table. A total of approximately 130,000 clones appear in this sample, roughly four fifths of them only once. Jointly, the top ten make up around 6.4% of the sample.

With regard to this clone: Its antigen target is currently unknown. Base qualities are not provided; no much larger clone lies one nucleotide away.

The sample taken for sequencing was PBMCs. This clonotype was sampled from a woman aged 40 to 50 in good health and CMV-seropositive. The rearrangement combines TRBV4-2 with TRBJ1-1, and 7 junction bases match TRBD1. The CDR3 has the sequence CASSPRDSNTEAFF. The sequence in DNA is TGTGCCAGCAGCCCCCGGGACAGCAACACTGAAGCTTTCTTT.